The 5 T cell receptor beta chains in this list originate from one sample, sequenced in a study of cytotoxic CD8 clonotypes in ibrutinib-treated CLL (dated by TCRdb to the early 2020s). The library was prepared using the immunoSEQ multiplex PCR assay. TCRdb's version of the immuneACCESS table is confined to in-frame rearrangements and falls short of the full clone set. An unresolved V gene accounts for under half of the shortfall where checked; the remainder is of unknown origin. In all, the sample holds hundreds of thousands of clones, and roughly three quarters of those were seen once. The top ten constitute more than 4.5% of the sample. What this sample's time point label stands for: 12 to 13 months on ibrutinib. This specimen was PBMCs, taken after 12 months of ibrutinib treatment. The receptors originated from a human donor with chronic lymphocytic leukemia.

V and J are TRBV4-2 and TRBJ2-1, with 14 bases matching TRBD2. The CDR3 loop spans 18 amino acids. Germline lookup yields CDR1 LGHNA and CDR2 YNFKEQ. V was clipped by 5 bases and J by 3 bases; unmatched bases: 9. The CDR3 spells CASSRLAGGQNVYNEQFF. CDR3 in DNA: TGTGCCAGCAGCAGACTAGCGGGGGGGCAAAATGTCTACAATGAGCAGTTCTTC.

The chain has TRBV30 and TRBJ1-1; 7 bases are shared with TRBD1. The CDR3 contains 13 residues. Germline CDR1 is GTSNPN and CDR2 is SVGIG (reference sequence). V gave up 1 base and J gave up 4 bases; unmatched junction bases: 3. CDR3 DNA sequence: TGTGCCTGGAGTGGAGGGGGCCGCACTGAAGCTTTCTTT. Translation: CAWSGGGRTEAFF.

The CDR3 loop reads CASSLGSSVTQYF. CDR3 coding DNA: TGTGCCAGCAGTTTGGGTTCTAGCGTTACGCAGTATTTT. The V gene is TRBV9, the J gene TRBJ2-3; D may be TRBD2 (6 bases). The CDR3 length is 13 residues. Germline V gives CDR1 SGDLS, CDR2 YYNGEE. The V and J ends lost 5 bases and 8 bases respectively, with 15 bases between them.

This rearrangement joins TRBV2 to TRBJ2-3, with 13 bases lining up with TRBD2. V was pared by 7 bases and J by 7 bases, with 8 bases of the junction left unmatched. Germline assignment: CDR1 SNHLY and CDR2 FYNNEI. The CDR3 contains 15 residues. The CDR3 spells CASTTTSGGANTQYF. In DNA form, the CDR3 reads TGTGCCAGCACCACCACTAGCGGGGGGGCGAATACGCAGTATTTT.

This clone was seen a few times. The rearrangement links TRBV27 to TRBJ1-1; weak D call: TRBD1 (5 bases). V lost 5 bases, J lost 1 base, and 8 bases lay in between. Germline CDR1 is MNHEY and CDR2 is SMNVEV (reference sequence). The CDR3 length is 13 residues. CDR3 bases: TGTGCCAGCAGTCATGGGGGGAACACTGAAGCTTTCTTT. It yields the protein CASSHGGNTEAFF.